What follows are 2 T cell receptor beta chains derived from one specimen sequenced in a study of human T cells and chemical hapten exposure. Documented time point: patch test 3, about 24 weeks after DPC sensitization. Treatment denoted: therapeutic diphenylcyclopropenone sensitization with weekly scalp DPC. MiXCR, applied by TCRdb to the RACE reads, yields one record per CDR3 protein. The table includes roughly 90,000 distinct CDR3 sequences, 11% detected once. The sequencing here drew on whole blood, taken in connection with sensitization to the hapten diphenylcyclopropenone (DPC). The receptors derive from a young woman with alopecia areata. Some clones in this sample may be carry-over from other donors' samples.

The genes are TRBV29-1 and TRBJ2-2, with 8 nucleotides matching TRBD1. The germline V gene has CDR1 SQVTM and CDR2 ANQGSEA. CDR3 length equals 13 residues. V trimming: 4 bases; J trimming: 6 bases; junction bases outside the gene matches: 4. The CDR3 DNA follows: TGCAGCGTTGGGATGACAGGGGCCGGGGAGCTGTTTTTT. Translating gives CSVGMTGAGELFF.

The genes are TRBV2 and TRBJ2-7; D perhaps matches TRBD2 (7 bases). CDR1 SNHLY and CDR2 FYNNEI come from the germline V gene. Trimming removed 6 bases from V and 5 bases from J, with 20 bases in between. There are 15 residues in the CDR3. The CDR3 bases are TGTGCCAGCAGATGGCGGGGGCCGAAGAACGACGAGCAGTACTTC. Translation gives CASRWRGPKNDEQYF.